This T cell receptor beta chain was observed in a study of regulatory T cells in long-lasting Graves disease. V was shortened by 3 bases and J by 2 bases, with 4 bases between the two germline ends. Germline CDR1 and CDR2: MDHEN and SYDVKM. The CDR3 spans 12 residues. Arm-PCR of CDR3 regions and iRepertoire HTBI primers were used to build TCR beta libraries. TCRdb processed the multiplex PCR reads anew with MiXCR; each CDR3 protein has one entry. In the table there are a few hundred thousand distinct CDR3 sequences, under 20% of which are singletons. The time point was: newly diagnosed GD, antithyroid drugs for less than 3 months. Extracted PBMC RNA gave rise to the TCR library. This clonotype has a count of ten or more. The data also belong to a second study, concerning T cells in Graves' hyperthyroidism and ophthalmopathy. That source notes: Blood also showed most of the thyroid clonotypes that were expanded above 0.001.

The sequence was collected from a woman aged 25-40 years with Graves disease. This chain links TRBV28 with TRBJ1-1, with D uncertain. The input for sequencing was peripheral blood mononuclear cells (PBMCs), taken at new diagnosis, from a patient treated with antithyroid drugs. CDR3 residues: CASSFLNTEAFF. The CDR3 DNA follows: TGTGCCAGCAGTTTCCTTAACACTGAAGCTTTCTTT.